These 20 T cell receptor beta chains were all obtained from the same sample, sequenced in a study of T cell repertoires in cytomegalovirus infection. From the reads, TCRdb called clonotypes with MiXCR, one entry per CDR3 protein. Of hundreds of thousands of distinct CDR3 sequences detected, less than 35% appear once; the ten largest clones hold around 12%. The antigens of these receptors remain unknown. The source was cultured CD8+ T cells from PBMCs, collected from culture after CMV antigen stimulation. The receptors shown here come from a human donor in good health (CMV status not recorded). Some clones in this sample may be carry-over from other donors' samples.

As regards this clonotype: This clone may be a read error of a much larger clone one base away. This chain joins TRBV7-9 and TRBJ2-3; TRBD2 matches at 12 bases. This CDR3 region has 15 residues. V shed 4 bases, J shed 4 bases, and the junction held 3 bases outside the gene matches. Germline V gene sequence: CDR1 SEHNR, CDR2 FQNEAQ (reference sequence). CDR3 bases: TGTGCCAGCAGCTCATCTAGCGGGGGGGCAGATACGCAGTATTTT. Residues: CASSSSSGGADTQYF.

V is TRBV7-9 and J is TRBJ2-1; perhaps TRBD2 as D (6 bases). The germline V gene has CDR1 SEHNR and CDR2 FQNEAQ (reference sequence). This CDR3 is built from 19 residues. The V end was cut by 5 bases, the J end by 0 bases, with 23 bases between. CDR3 bases: TGTGCCAGCAGCGGGTGGGGCGGGATCCGTTCCAGCTCCTACAATGAGCAGTTCTTC. Translation: CASSGWGGIRSSSYNEQFF.

This clonotype was found many times. The chain links TRBV28 to TRBJ1-6; D may be TRBD1 (6 bases). The germline V and J ends were trimmed by 6 bases and 4 bases, with 10 bases remaining between them. The CDR3 sequence is 14 residues long. The V gene's germline CDR1 is MDHEN and CDR2 SYDVKM. In DNA form, the CDR3 reads TGTGCCAGCAGCCCTGGACAGTATAATTCACCCCTCCACTTT. This translates into CASSPGQYNSPLHF.

This chain joins TRBV7-9 and TRBJ2-6; D might be TRBD1 (6 bases). The germline V gene encodes CDR1 SEHNR and CDR2 FQNEAQ (reference sequence). The V end was cut by 0 bases, the J end by 4 bases, with 13 bases between. The CDR3 consists of 17 residues. The CDR3 loop is CASSLAPAGDGANVLTF. CDR3 DNA sequence: TGTGCCAGCAGCTTAGCGCCCGCAGGGGACGGGGCCAACGTCCTGACTTTC. Combining the CDR3 with reference TRBV7-9 and TRBJ2-6 gives the whole variable domain DTGVSQNPRHKITKRGQNVTFRCDPISEHNRLYWYRQTLGQGPEFLTYFQNEAQLEKSRLLSDRFSAERPKGSFSTLEIQRTEQGDSAMYLCASSLAPAGDGANVLTFGAGSRLTVL.

This chain links TRBV12-5 with TRBJ1-2; no reliable D call. In germline, CDR1 is LGHNT, CDR2 FRNRAP. This CDR3 is built from 15 residues. Trimming removed 0 bases from V and 4 bases from J, with 12 bases in between. The CDR3 spells CASGLVPTASYGYTF. CDR3 bases: TGTGCTAGTGGTTTGGTACCCACAGCTTCCTATGGCTACACCTTC. Full variable domain (outside the CDR3, taken from reference TRBV12-5 and TRBJ1-2): DARVTQTPRHKVTEMGQEVTMRCQPILGHNTVFWYRQTMMQGLELLAYFRNRAPLDDSGMPKDRFSAEMPDATLATLKIQPSEPRDSAVYFCASGLVPTASYGYTFGSGTRLTVV.

This chain joins TRBV12-3 or TRBV12-4 and TRBJ1-2; TRBD1 might be the D (5 bases). The CDR3 length is 14 residues. Trimming took 6 bases from V and 4 from J, leaving 15 bases between them. In DNA form, the CDR3 reads TGTGCCAGCAGCTCCCTGGGACCCCGCTATGGCTACACCTTC. Encoded protein: CASSSLGPRYGYTF.

This sequence joins TRBV27 and TRBJ1-1; D possibly corresponds to TRBD1 (6 bases). CDR3 length: 14 residues. Germline CDR1 is MNHEY and CDR2 is SMNVEV (reference sequence). Trimming cost V 4 bases and J 2 bases, with 11 bases left between them. Written as DNA, the CDR3 is TGTGCCAGCAGTTGGGGGGGGCCCAACACTGAAGCTTTCTTT. Translating gives CASSWGGPNTEAFF.

In this sample, this clonotype turned up a few times. The chain couples TRBV7-2 to TRBJ1-2; D unresolved. In germline, CDR1 is SGHTA, CDR2 FQGNSA. The CDR3 is 11 amino acids. V lost 4 bases and J 8 bases, leaving 8 bases between the germline ends. The CDR3 reads CASSWTQGYTF. CDR3 in DNA: TGTGCCAGCAGCTGGACCCAGGGCTACACCTTC.

The V call is TRBV9, the J call TRBJ2-1, with D perhaps TRBD1 (6 bases). Trimming stripped 7 bases from V and 4 bases from J, with 21 bases between. Germline assignment: CDR1 SGDLS and CDR2 YYNGEE. This CDR3 region has 16 residues. CDR3 nucleotides: TGTGCCAGCGGGAACCCGACAGGCAGAACTTACAATGAGCAGTTCTTC. Translated, it gives CASGNPTGRTYNEQFF. Looking up the rest from reference TRBV9 and TRBJ2-1 gives the full variable domain: DSGVTQTPKHLITATGQRVTLRCSPRSGDLSVYWYQQSLDQGLQFLIQYYNGEERAKGNILERFSAQQFPDLHSELNLSSLELGDSALYFCASGNPTGRTYNEQFFGPGTRLTVL.

The chain combines TRBV7-6 with TRBJ2-3; 8 positions agree with TRBD2. The J segment lost 0 bases and the V segment lost 3 bases, leaving 5 bases of the junction unmatched. Germline CDR1 SGHVS, CDR2 FNYEAQ. CDR3 length: 16 residues. The CDR3 DNA reads TGTGCCAGCAGCTTTCGACTAGCGCCTAGCACAGATACGCAGTATTTT. Encoded protein: CASSFRLAPSTDTQYF.

This clonotype appeared a few times. V is TRBV27 and J is TRBJ1-1; D gene uncertain. The V gene's germline CDR1 is MNHEY and CDR2 SMNVEV (reference sequence). This CDR3 has 11 residues. V lost 4 bases, J lost 14 bases, and 14 bases lay in between. CDR3 sequence: CASSSSGRLFF. The CDR3 region has the DNA TGTGCCAGCAGTTCCTCCGGACGGCTATTCTTT.

In this sample, this clonotype turned up once. The chain combines TRBV6-2 or TRBV6-3 with TRBJ2-7; no clear D. The CDR3 has 15 residues. With 5 bases removed from V and 0 bases from J, the gap between germline ends came to 14 bases. Germline V CDR1 and CDR2: MNHEY, SVGEGT. CDR3 in amino acids: CASSNFSRSSYEQYV. CDR3 DNA: TGTGCCAGCAGTAACTTTTCGAGGAGCTCCTACGAGCAGTACGTC.

This clonotype was detected many times. Written as DNA, the CDR3 is TGTGCCAGCAGCTCGACCGACGGCAGGGCAACTAATGAAAAACTGTTTTTT. Encoded protein: CASSSTDGRATNEKLFF. The chain uses TRBV7-2 and TRBJ1-4; maybe TRBD1 (5 bases). Germline CDR1 and CDR2: SGHTA and FQGNSA. This CDR3 is 17 amino acids long. V was cut by 4 bases and J by 0 bases, with 15 bases left in between.

This clonotype appeared many times. One end of the junction fails to match germline, which may point to a read error. The chain combines TRBV27 with TRBJ1-2; 8 positions match TRBD1. The CDR3 length is 14 residues. CDR1 and CDR2 (germline): MNHEY, SMNVEV (reference sequence). The CDR3, as DNA: TGTGCCAGCAGTCTATCTGGACAGGGTCGCGGCTACACCTTC. Protein product: CASSLSGQGRGYTF.

The chain carries TRBV7-6 and TRBJ2-1; no clear D. The germline CDR1 and CDR2 sequences are SGHVS and FNYEAQ. V lost 5 bases and J lost 8, with 13 bases in between. The CDR3 has 13 amino acids. CDR3 in amino acids: CASSTPGGDEQFF. CDR3 nucleotide sequence: TGTGCCAGCAGCACGCCGGGCGGCGATGAGCAGTTCTTC.

The gene calls are TRBV4-1 and TRBJ2-2; weak D call: TRBD2 (5 bases). V lost 7 bases to trimming and J lost 2 bases, with 14 bases between them. The CDR3 runs 15 residues. Germline values: CDR1 MGHRA, CDR2 YSYEKL. CDR3 coding DNA: TGCGCCAGCACTCCAGCGGTTCTTAACACCGGGGAGCTGTTTTTT. Residues: CASTPAVLNTGELFF.

This clonotype appeared many times. At one boundary the junction diverges from the germline segment, which might be a read error. This chain links TRBV7-4 with TRBJ2-3; 10 bases fit TRBD2. From germline, CDR1 is SGHVT and CDR2 SQSDAQ. The CDR3 is 18 residues long. In DNA, the CDR3 is TGCTCGGGACAGGCTATAGCGGGGGGAACGGCCCGCACAGATACGCAGTATTTT. This translates into CSGQAIAGGTARTDTQYF.

CDR3 nucleotide sequence: TGTGCCAGCAGTTTACCCGAGGCCTCCTACGAGCAGTACGTC. It encodes CASSLPEASYEQYV. The J gene is TRBJ2-7, the V gene TRBV12-3 or TRBV12-4; D unresolved. The CDR3 extends over 14 amino acids. Trimming removed 2 bases at V and 0 bases at J, with 8 bases between.

The table lists this clonotype with a few counts. The V and J genes are TRBV14 and TRBJ1-5, with 8 bases aligning to TRBD1. The CDR3 contains 16 residues. V shed 5 bases and J 1 base; nucleotides not matched to a gene: 7. Per the germline V gene, CDR1 is SGHDN and CDR2 is FVKESK. The CDR3 DNA reads TGTGCCAGCAGCGTAATCAGGGGGCAGAGCAATCAGCCCCAGCATTTT. As protein: CASSVIRGQSNQPQHF.

This chain joins TRBV4-2 and TRBJ1-6; tentative D call: TRBD1 (6 bases). The CDR3 length is 17 residues. CDR1 is LGHNA and CDR2 is YNFKEQ in the germline V gene. V dropped 0 bases and J dropped 0 bases, with 9 bases sitting between them. CDR3: CASSQDLGGSYNSPLHF. CDR3 in DNA: TGTGCCAGCAGCCAAGACCTAGGGGGCTCCTATAATTCACCCCTCCACTTT.